The clone carrying this T cell receptor (beta chain) was counted between two and nine times. Its antigen is currently unknown. This entry belongs to a study of T cells in narcolepsy. Across the study: Healthy controls were enrolled alongside patients with narcolepsy type 1 or type 2.

General study points: Autoreactive HCRT-specific and TRIB2-specific clonotypes were marked in same-patient CSF-versus-blood CD4+ comparisons.

Deletions cut 6 bases from V and 2 bases from J, with 14 bases between. Germline assignment: CDR1 MNHNS and CDR2 SASEGT. This CDR3 spans 15 amino acids. Here immunoSEQ multiplex PCR was the method, and the copy in TCRdb shows in-frame clones only, minus some. The data show tens of thousands of clones, over 80% seen once. This chain uses TRBV6-1 with TRBJ1-3; D may be TRBD1 (5 bases). Input material: memory (CD45RA-) CD4+ T cells from blood. The receptor was isolated from a human donor in good health. CDR3 residues: CASRGDSFTGNTIYF. In nucleotides, the CDR3 is TGTGCCAGCAGGGGGGATTCTTTTACTGGAAACACCATATATTTT.